This TCR beta chain was sequenced in a study of T cell repertoires in cytomegalovirus infection. Broader study findings: Frequencies of public TCR beta families were cumulated, and this identified carriers of CMV plus the relevant HLA.

TCRdb recomputed calls from the reads with MiXCR, one row per CDR3 protein. The table has tens of thousands of distinct CDR3 sequences, 33% seen once. About this clonotype: Its antigen is as yet unknown.

V lost 9 bases and J lost 3, with 15 bases in between. The germline CDR1 and CDR2 sequences are LNHDA and SQIVND (reference sequence). The CDR3 is 14 amino acids. Sequences were obtained from PBMCs, sequenced either directly or after in vitro stimulation (not recorded which). The clonotype comes from a human donor in good health (CMV status not recorded). Some clones in this sample may be carry-over from other donors' samples. The V call is TRBV19, the J call TRBJ2-1; D not resolved. DNA for the CDR3: TGTGCCAGCTCCCTAGACCGTGACTACAATGAGCAGTTCTTC. This gives the protein CASSLDRDYNEQFF.